This entry describes one TCR beta chain. One end of the junction varies from germline; a read error may be responsible. This sample is drawn from a study of OX40 agonist ivuxolimab in advanced cancers. Study overall: Three patients responded partially, comprising one with hepatocellular carcinoma and two with cutaneous melanoma.

Blood specimens came from baseline, cycle 4 day 1, and cycle 7 day 1. The protocol was immunoSEQ multiplex PCR, while the TCRdb copy is restricted to in-frame clones and leaves out a portion. This table holds 50,000 to 75,000 clones, over 80% found once. This clonotype was obtained from an adult with an advanced solid tumor such as melanoma, head and neck, liver or kidney cancer. Sequenced here: CD4+ or CD8+ T cells sorted from blood, sampled in a trial of the OX40 agonist ivuxolimab.

The CDR3 is CASSPGGRTDTQYF. The CDR3 coding sequence is TGTGCTAGCAGCCCAGGGGGCCGCACAGATACGCAGTATTTT. The rearrangement uses TRBV7-7 and TRBJ2-3; TRBD1 matches at 8 bases. The length of the CDR3 is 14 residues. Germline V gives CDR1 SSHAT, CDR2 FNYEAQ (reference sequence).